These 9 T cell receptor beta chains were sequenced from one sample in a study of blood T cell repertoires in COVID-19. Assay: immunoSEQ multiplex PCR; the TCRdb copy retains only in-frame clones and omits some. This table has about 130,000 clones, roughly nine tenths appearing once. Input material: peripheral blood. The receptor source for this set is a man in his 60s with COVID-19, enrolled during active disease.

This CDR3 reads CASSVEGGRDQPQHF. The CDR3 nucleotides are TGTGCCAGCAGCGTAGAAGGGGGTAGAGATCAGCCCCAGCATTTT. The chain couples TRBV9 to TRBJ1-5; tentative D call: TRBD1 (6 bases). The V gene's germline CDR1 is SGDLS and CDR2 YYNGEE. The CDR3 sequence is 15 residues long. The V end lost 0 bases, the J end lost 5 bases, and 12 bases lay between the germline ends. The variable domain in full, completed from reference TRBV9 and TRBJ1-5, reads DSGVTQTPKHLITATGQRVTLRCSPRSGDLSVYWYQQSLDQGLQFLIQYYNGEERAKGNILERFSAQQFPDLHSELNLSSLELGDSALYFCASSVEGGRDQPQHFGDGTRLSIL.

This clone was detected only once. DNA for the CDR3: TGTGCCAGCGAGGTCGCGGGAGGGCAGGATGAGCAGTTCTTC. Residues: CASEVAGGQDEQFF. The V and J genes are TRBV2 and TRBJ2-1, with 9 bases matching TRBD2. The length of the CDR3 is 14 residues. Per germline, CDR1 SNHLY and CDR2 FYNNEI. With 8 bases clipped from V and 8 bases from J, the junction kept 10 bases outside the gene matches. The complete variable domain, with remaining parts taken from reference TRBV2 and TRBJ2-1, reads EPEVTQTPSHQVTQMGQEVILRCVPISNHLYFYWYRQILGQKVEFLVSFYNNEISEKSEIFDDQFSVERPDGSNFTLKIRSTKLEDSAMYFCASEVAGGQDEQFFGPGTRLTVL.

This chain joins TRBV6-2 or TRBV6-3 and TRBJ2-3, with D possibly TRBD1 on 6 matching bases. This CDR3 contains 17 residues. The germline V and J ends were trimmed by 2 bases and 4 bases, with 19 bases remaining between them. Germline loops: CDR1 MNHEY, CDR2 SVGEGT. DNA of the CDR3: TGTGCCAGCAGTTACCCTTCGGACAGATTGTGGGCAGATACGCAGTATTTT. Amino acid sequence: CASSYPSDRLWADTQYF.

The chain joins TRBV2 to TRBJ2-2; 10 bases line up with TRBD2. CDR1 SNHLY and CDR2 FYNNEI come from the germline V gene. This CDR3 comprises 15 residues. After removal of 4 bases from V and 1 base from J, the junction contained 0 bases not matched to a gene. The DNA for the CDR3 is TGTGCCAGCAGTGGGACTAGCGGGAACACCGGGGAGCTGTTTTTT. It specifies CASSGTSGNTGELFF.

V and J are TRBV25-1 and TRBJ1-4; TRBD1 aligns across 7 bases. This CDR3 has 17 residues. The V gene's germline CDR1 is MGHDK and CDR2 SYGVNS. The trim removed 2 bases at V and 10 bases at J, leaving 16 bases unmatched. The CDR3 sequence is CASSEHLRTGQMGKLFF. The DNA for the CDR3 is TGTGCCAGCAGTGAACATCTCCGGACAGGACAAATGGGAAAACTGTTTTTT.

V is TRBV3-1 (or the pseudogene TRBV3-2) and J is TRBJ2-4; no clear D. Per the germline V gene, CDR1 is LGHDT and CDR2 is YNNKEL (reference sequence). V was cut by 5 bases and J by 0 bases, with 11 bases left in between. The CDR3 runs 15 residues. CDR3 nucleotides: TGTGCCAGCAGCTCAGGTTGGCTAGCCAAAAACATTCAGTACTTC. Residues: CASSSGWLAKNIQYF.

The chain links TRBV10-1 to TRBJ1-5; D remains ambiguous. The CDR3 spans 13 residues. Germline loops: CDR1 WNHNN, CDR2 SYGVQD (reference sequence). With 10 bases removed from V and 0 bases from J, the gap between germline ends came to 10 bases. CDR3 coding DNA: TGCGCCACCTCAACAGATAGCAATCAGCCCCAGCATTTT. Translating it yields CATSTDSNQPQHF.

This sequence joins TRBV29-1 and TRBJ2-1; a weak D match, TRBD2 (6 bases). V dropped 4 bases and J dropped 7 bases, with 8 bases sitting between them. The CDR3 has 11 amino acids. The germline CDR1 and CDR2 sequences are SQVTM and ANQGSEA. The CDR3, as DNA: TGCAGCGTTGCGGACTATAATGAGCAGTTCTTC. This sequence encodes CSVADYNEQFF.

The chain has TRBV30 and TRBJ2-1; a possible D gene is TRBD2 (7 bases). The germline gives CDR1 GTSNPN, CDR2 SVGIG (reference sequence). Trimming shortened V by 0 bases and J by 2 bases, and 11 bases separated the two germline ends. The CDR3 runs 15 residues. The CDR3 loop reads CAWSVGGGPYNEQFF. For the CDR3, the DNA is TGTGCCTGGAGTGTCGGCGGGGGCCCCTACAATGAGCAGTTCTTC.